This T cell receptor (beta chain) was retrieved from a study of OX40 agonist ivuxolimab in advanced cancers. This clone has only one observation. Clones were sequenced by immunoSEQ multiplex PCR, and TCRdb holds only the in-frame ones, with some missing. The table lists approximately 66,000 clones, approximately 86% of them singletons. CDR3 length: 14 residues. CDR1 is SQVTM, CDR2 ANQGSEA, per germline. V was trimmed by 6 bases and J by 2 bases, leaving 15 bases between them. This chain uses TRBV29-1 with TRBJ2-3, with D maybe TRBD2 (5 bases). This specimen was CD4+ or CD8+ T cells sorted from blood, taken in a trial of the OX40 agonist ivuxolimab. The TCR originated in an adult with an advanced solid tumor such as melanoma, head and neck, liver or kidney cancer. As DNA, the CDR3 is TGCAGCGTGGTACGGGATTGGTTCACAGATACGCAGTATTTT. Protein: CSVVRDWFTDTQYF.